A selection of T cell receptor beta chains follows, all from one sample in a study of response to subunit inactivated influenza vaccine. TCRdb fed the RT-PCR reads into MiXCR, producing one record per CDR3 protein. The data hold about 650,000 distinct CDR3 sequences, with around 14% observed a single time. The sample in question was PBMCs from blood, obtained 11 to 12 days after vaccination. Receptor source: a man between 45 and 60 years old who received an inactivated influenza vaccine. Both conserved end residues are part of each CDR3. D genes are given only for firm matches. Clone sizes are given selectively: once, few, many, or a class where the clone is expanded.

v_call	j_call	d_call	clone_size	cdr3_nt	cdr3_aa
TRBV7-9	TRBJ2-2	-	few	TGTGCCAGTGCGGACGATCCGAACACCGGGGAGCTGTTTTTT	CASADDPNTGELFF
TRBV28	TRBJ1-2	TRBD1	-	TGTGCCAGCAGTTCGCGGGGACAGGGGAGGTATGGCTACACCTTC	CASSSRGQGRYGYTF
TRBV20-1	TRBJ2-3	-	-	TGCAGTGCTAGAGAAGCAGTGGGGAGCACAGATACGCAGTATTTT	CSAREAVGSTDTQYF
TRBV6-1	TRBJ1-1	-	few	TGTGCCAGCACTCAGTGGGGGTCTGAAGCTTTCTTT	CASTQWGSEAFF
TRBV7-2	TRBJ2-1	-	-	TGTGCCAGCAGCGCCCCTAGGTGGGGTGAGCAGTTCTTC	CASSAPRWGEQFF
TRBV20-1	TRBJ2-5	-	many	TGCAGTGCTACCCCCCCCGGTTTAGAGACCCAGTACTTC	CSATPPGLETQYF
TRBV12-3/TRBV12-4	TRBJ1-2	-	few	TGTGCCAGCAGTAAGACCGAGGCAAGGACCTCGGGCTACACCTTC	CASSKTEARTSGYTF
TRBV20-1	TRBJ1-2	-	few	TGCAGTGCTAGAGAGTCCGCCGCCCGCTCTGGCTACACCTTC	CSARESAARSGYTF
TRBV7-8	TRBJ1-1	-	many	TGTGCCAGCAGCTTAGTCCCCGGGTTGAACACTGAAGCTTTCTTT	CASSLVPGLNTEAFF
TRBV11-2	TRBJ1-4	-	-	TGTGCCAGCAGCTCCCCGGGGGAGCCCATTGAAAAACTGTTTTTT	CASSSPGEPIEKLFF
TRBV20-1	TRBJ2-3	TRBD2	-	TGCAGTGCTAGACTTCCGGGGGGAGGAACAGATACGCAGTATTTT	CSARLPGGGTDTQYF
TRBV4-1	TRBJ2-7	-	-	TGCGCCAGCAGCCACGCGGGACGGTGGTACGAGCAGTACTTC	CASSHAGRWYEQYF
TRBV5-1	TRBJ2-1	TRBD2	few	TGCGCCAGCAGCTTCGGATCGGGGGGGACCTACAATGAGCAGTTCTTC	CASSFGSGGTYNEQFF